Listed below are T cell receptor beta chains from one sample, sequenced in a study of T-cell reconstitution after alpha-beta-depleted transplantation in children. From the PCR reads, TCRdb called clonotypes with MiXCR, one entry per CDR3 protein. Of fewer than 35,000 distinct CDR3 sequences in the sample, 15% to 20% were seen once. The source was PBMCs, mostly from graft donor cells, collected 60 days after TCRalphabeta/CD19-depleted stem cell transplant. These receptors all stem from a male patient between 2 and 9 years old who had a stem cell transplant for acute lymphoblastic leukemia, so the T cells may come from the graft donor. Both conserved end residues are trimmed from each CDR3. Rows may omit the clone size; those that give it use once, few, many or a size class.

cdr3_aa: ASSLGGARYNEQF
clone_size: -
j_call: TRBJ2-1
v_call: TRBV28

cdr3_aa: ASSQDSASGRRDTQY
clone_size: many
j_call: TRBJ2-3
v_call: TRBV4-1

cdr3_aa: ASSLELAGFYEQY
clone_size: many
j_call: TRBJ2-7
v_call: TRBV7-2

cdr3_aa: ASSLGGTGGT
clone_size: few
j_call: TRBJ1-2
v_call: TRBV7-2

cdr3_aa: ASWNGRDRGDEQF
clone_size: many
j_call: TRBJ2-1
v_call: TRBV7-9

cdr3_aa: ASSRSAGSTGELF
clone_size: -
j_call: TRBJ2-2
v_call: TRBV27

cdr3_aa: ASSSPSGLETQY
clone_size: few
j_call: TRBJ2-5
v_call: TRBV7-9

cdr3_aa: ASSLQAGLEAF
clone_size: few
j_call: TRBJ1-1
v_call: TRBV11-2

cdr3_aa: SVGPGREELF
clone_size: -
j_call: TRBJ2-2
v_call: TRBV29-1

cdr3_aa: AIRRADTQY
clone_size: few
j_call: TRBJ2-3
v_call: TRBV10-3

cdr3_aa: ASSQSLASGGSSYEQY
clone_size: many
j_call: TRBJ2-7
v_call: TRBV4-2

cdr3_aa: ASSVSSGSPTDTQY
clone_size: -
j_call: TRBJ2-3
v_call: TRBV6-1

cdr3_aa: ASSFTAGADTEAF
clone_size: few
j_call: TRBJ1-1
v_call: TRBV11-2

cdr3_aa: ASRGLGSSYNEQF
clone_size: -
j_call: TRBJ2-1
v_call: TRBV27

cdr3_aa: ASARGTNTGELF
clone_size: few
j_call: TRBJ2-2
v_call: TRBV4-3

cdr3_aa: ASRSGERADGEQF
clone_size: few
j_call: TRBJ2-1
v_call: TRBV28

cdr3_aa: ASSLGGGSVTDTQY
clone_size: few
j_call: TRBJ2-3
v_call: TRBV5-4

cdr3_aa: ASSPDGTPTGELF
clone_size: -
j_call: TRBJ2-2
v_call: TRBV7-2

cdr3_aa: ASSQEGAGGPKDTQY
clone_size: many
j_call: TRBJ2-3
v_call: TRBV4-3

cdr3_aa: ASSPLSGQGRY
clone_size: -
j_call: TRBJ2-7
v_call: TRBV18

cdr3_aa: ASSAGQGKGEAF
clone_size: many
j_call: TRBJ1-1
v_call: TRBV9

cdr3_aa: ASSQVSGSGPDTQY
clone_size: few
j_call: TRBJ2-3
v_call: TRBV4-3

cdr3_aa: ASTIQGNYGYT
clone_size: many
j_call: TRBJ1-2
v_call: TRBV5-4

cdr3_aa: SASQGDAEAF
clone_size: many
j_call: TRBJ1-1
v_call: TRBV20-1

cdr3_aa: SARGVGLYEQF
clone_size: many
j_call: TRBJ2-1
v_call: TRBV20-1

cdr3_aa: SARTDQGDPGTDTQY
clone_size: few
j_call: TRBJ2-3
v_call: TRBV20-1

cdr3_aa: ASSLAGYSGNTIY
clone_size: few
j_call: TRBJ1-3
v_call: TRBV7-9

cdr3_aa: SARDQGAYSYEQY
clone_size: many
j_call: TRBJ2-7
v_call: TRBV20-1

cdr3_aa: ASSLSGTDTQY
clone_size: many
j_call: TRBJ2-3
v_call: TRBV5-5